Sequencing of this T cell receptor beta chain was carried out in a study of PD-L1 blockade in urothelial cancer. On the study more broadly: Blood was evaluated 3 weeks (second dose) and 6 weeks after therapy began. Blood gave a median about 150,000 T cells.

The V gene end was trimmed by 5 bases and the J gene end by 4 bases; junction bases not matched to a gene: 4. From germline, CDR1 is SGHTA and CDR2 FQGNSA. The CDR3 totals 13 residues. Sample time point: peripheral blood 6 weeks after treatment start. Profiled with immunoSEQ multiplex PCR; TCRdb holds only in-frame clones, not every one. The repertoire holds fewer than 90,000 clones, with 85% to 95% as singletons. This clonotype was sampled from an elderly woman with urothelial cancer. Sequencing used PBMCs, obtained around atezolizumab (anti-PD-L1) treatment. The genes are TRBV7-2 and TRBJ2-5; TRBD1 aligns across 7 bases. The DNA for the CDR3 is TGTGCCAGCAGCCGACAGGGTGCAGAGACCCAGTACTTC. The encoded protein is CASSRQGAETQYF.